This TCR beta chain derives from a study of blood T cell repertoires in COVID-19. For the study at large: Acute and convalescent COVID-19 samples came from the United States, Italy and Spain.

TCRdb keeps only in-frame clones here, not all; method: immunoSEQ multiplex PCR. The sample records a few hundred thousand clones, roughly nine tenths being singletons. J gave up 1 base and V 0 bases, and 3 bases lay outside the gene matches. Germline V lookup: CDR1 SGHRS, CDR2 YFSETQ. The CDR3 is 16 residues long. The specimen sequenced was peripheral blood. The receptor comes from a man between 60 and 75 years old with acute or convalescent COVID-19. The chain employs TRBV5-1 and TRBJ2-2; 7 bases are shared with TRBD2. Written as DNA, the CDR3 is TGCGCCAGCAGCTTGGGGCCTAGCGGGAACACCGGGGAGCTGTTTTTT. It yields the protein CASSLGPSGNTGELFF.